The rows below give T cell receptor beta chains drawn from one sample of a study of early stage breast cancer tumors. The data were produced by immunoSEQ multiplex PCR, yet TCRdb's version contains in-frame clones alone and is incomplete. There are 20,000 to 25,000 clones in the sample; 75% to 80% occur only once, and about a quarter lies in the top ten. Sequenced input: blood. The receptors derive from a person between 55 and 69 years old with breast cancer. Both conserved end residues are part of each CDR3. D genes are given only for firm matches. Size values are once, few and many counts, or a class for expanded clones, and some rows have none.

j_call	d_call	clone_size	v_call	cdr3_aa	cdr3_nt
TRBJ1-1	.	.	TRBV4-2	CASSQDRGAGNTEAFF	TGTGCCAGCAGCCAAGATCGGGGCGCCGGGAACACTGAAGCTTTCTTT
TRBJ1-1	TRBD1	.	TRBV5-1	CASSVGTANTEAFF	TGCGCCAGCAGCGTCGGGACAGCCAACACTGAAGCTTTCTTT
TRBJ2-7	TRBD1	.	TRBV2	CASSVDRGPYEQYF	TGTGCCAGCAGTGTTGACAGGGGGCCCTACGAGCAGTACTTC
TRBJ1-5	.	.	TRBV4-2	CASGGSNSNQPQHF	TGTGCCAGCGGCGGATCAAATAGCAATCAGCCCCAGCATTTT
TRBJ2-1	.	.	TRBV6-5	CASSFTKTSTEFF	TGTGCCAGCAGCTTTACCAAGACTAGTACAGAGTTCTTC
TRBJ2-5	.	.	TRBV27	CASSLRGETQYF	TGTGCCAGCAGTTTAAGGGGAGAGACCCAGTACTTC
TRBJ2-2	TRBD1	.	TRBV6-1	CASSEGDSHFTGELFF	TGTGCCAGCAGTGAAGGGGACAGCCACTTCACCGGGGAGCTGTTTTTT
TRBJ2-5	TRBD1	.	TRBV11-2	CASSSSGQAVETQYF	TGTGCCAGCAGCTCCTCGGGACAGGCCGTGGAGACCCAGTACTTC
TRBJ2-1	.	.	TRBV5-1	CASSFLAEASYNEQFF	TGCGCCAGCAGCTTCTTAGCGGAAGCCTCCTACAATGAGCAGTTCTTC
TRBJ1-6	.	few	TRBV6-1	CASSEAEAGLPNSPLHF	TGTGCCAGCAGTGAAGCGGAGGCAGGGCTTCCGAATTCACCCCTCCACTTT
TRBJ1-1	TRBD1	.	TRBV5-1	CASSLGQGATEAFF	TGCGCCAGCAGCTTGGGGCAGGGGGCCACTGAAGCTTTCTTT
TRBJ2-7	TRBD1	.	TRBV7-9	CASSLAQGGEQYF	TGTGCCAGCAGCTTAGCACAGGGGGGTGAGCAGTACTTC
TRBJ2-1	.	.	TRBV7-6	CASSLGGPYNEQFF	TGTGCCAGCAGCTTAGGGGGTCCCTACAATGAGCAGTTCTTC
TRBJ2-1	TRBD2	.	TRBV19	CASSVRTSWSNEQFF	TGTGCCAGTAGTGTGCGGACTAGCTGGTCCAATGAGCAGTTCTTC
TRBJ2-2	.	.	TRBV7-4	CASSLEYTGELFF	TGTGCTAGCAGCTTAGAGTACACCGGGGAGCTGTTTTTT
TRBJ2-1	TRBD1	.	TRBV29-1	CSGHQGARSYNEQFF	TGCAGCGGGCATCAGGGGGCCCGCTCCTACAATGAGCAGTTCTTC
TRBJ2-3	.	.	TRBV5-1	CASSLGDPTDTQYF	TGCGCCAGCAGCTTGGGGGACCCAACAGATACGCAGTATTTT
TRBJ1-1	.	.	TRBV5-1	CASSLGGNGEAFF	TGCGCCAGCAGCTTAGGGGGAAACGGTGAAGCTTTCTTT
TRBJ2-7	.	.	TRBV7-2	CASSLVKGREQYF	TGTGCCAGCAGCTTAGTTAAGGGTCGGGAGCAGTACTTC
TRBJ2-1	.	.	TRBV2	CASASRAGEQFF	TGTGCCAGTGCGAGTAGGGCCGGGGAGCAGTTCTTC
TRBJ1-6	.	.	TRBV6-5	CASWGSDSPLHF	TGTGCCAGCTGGGGTTCAGATTCACCCCTCCACTTT
TRBJ1-1	TRBD1	once	TRBV7-3	CASSLDSDRGQNTEAFF	TGTGCCAGCAGCTTAGACTCGGACAGGGGACAGAACACTGAAGCTTTCTTT
TRBJ2-3	TRBD1	.	TRBV7-6	CASSLCGDRILCTDTQYF	TGTGCCAGCAGCTTATGTGGGGACAGGATATTGTGCACAGATACGCAGTATTTT
TRBJ1-6	.	once	TRBV13	CASSQGLGDLGSPLHF	TGTGCCAGCAGCCAGGGACTAGGGGATCTGGGTTCACCCCTCCACTTT
TRBJ2-3	TRBD2	.	TRBV7-2	CASSFSGGPGTDTQYF	TGTGCCAGCAGCTTTAGCGGGGGGCCCGGCACAGATACGCAGTATTTT
TRBJ2-1	TRBD1	.	TRBV6-1	CASIQTGLADNEQFF	TGTGCCAGCATTCAGACAGGGTTGGCTGACAATGAGCAGTTCTTC
TRBJ2-2	.	.	TRBV2	CASSNEEGELFF	TGTGCCAGCAGTAACGAGGAGGGGGAGCTGTTTTTT
TRBJ1-2	TRBD1	medium-sized	TRBV5-1	CASSLMAGQGYGYTF	TGCGCCAGCAGCTTGATGGCCGGACAGGGCTATGGCTACACCTTC
TRBJ1-5	TRBD1	.	TRBV19	CASSRDRAIRQPQHF	TGTGCCAGTAGTAGGGACAGGGCCATTCGACAGCCCCAGCATTTT
TRBJ1-3	.	.	TRBV30	CAWSDLGNTIYF	TGTGCCTGGAGCGATCTTGGAAACACCATATATTTT
TRBJ1-2	.	once	TRBV6-1	CASSDIWAGLDYGYTF	TGTGCCAGCAGTGACATTTGGGCAGGTTTAGACTATGGCTACACCTTC
TRBJ2-1	TRBD1	.	TRBV5-1	CASSPGQANNEQFF	TGCGCCAGCAGCCCGGGACAGGCTAACAATGAGCAGTTCTTC
TRBJ1-3	.	.	TRBV5-6	CASSLTGNSGNTIYF	TGTGCCAGCAGCTTGACAGGGAATTCTGGAAACACCATATATTTT
TRBJ2-7	TRBD1	.	TRBV9	CASSEMGQSYEQYF	TGTGCCAGCAGCGAGATGGGACAGAGCTACGAGCAGTACTTC
TRBJ2-7	.	.	TRBV14	CASSHRTAYYEQYF	TGTGCCAGCAGCCACCGGACAGCTTACTACGAGCAGTACTTC
TRBJ1-5	.	few	TRBV6-4	CASSASPGNQPQHF	TGTGCCAGCAGTGCGAGTCCAGGCAATCAGCCCCAGCATTTT
TRBJ2-3	.	.	TRBV4-2	CASSQGAGRTSSSTDTQYF	TGTGCCAGCAGCCAAGGGGCAGGTCGAACTAGCTCTAGCACAGATACGCAGTATTTT
TRBJ1-2	.	.	TRBV7-9	CASRGLNYGYTF	TGTGCCAGCAGGGGCCTCAACTATGGCTACACCTTC
TRBJ2-5	.	.	TRBV25-1	CASSDDRLGETQYF	TGTGCCAGCAGTGATGACAGGCTCGGGGAGACCCAGTACTTC
TRBJ2-2	.	few	TRBV7-6	CASSLGGVSGELFF	TGTGCCAGCAGCTTAGGTGGAGTTTCCGGGGAGCTGTTTTTT
TRBJ2-3	TRBD2	.	TRBV7-2	CASSPGAGGSDTQYF	TGTGCCAGCAGCCCCGGGGCGGGAGGTTCAGATACGCAGTATTTT
TRBJ2-7	TRBD2	.	TRBV2	CASTQKIGLAGVEQYF	TGTGCCAGCACCCAAAAGATAGGGCTAGCGGGAGTCGAGCAGTACTTC
TRBJ1-5	.	.	TRBV4-1	CASSQGQGTENQPQHF	TGCGCCAGCAGCCAAGGTCAGGGGACGGAGAATCAGCCCCAGCATTTT
TRBJ2-7	TRBD2	.	TRBV6-6	CASSYGLAEAYEQYF	TGTGCCAGCAGTTACGGACTAGCGGAGGCCTACGAGCAGTACTTC
TRBJ2-1	.	.	TRBV4-1	CASSPRADSTSEQFF	TGCGCCAGCAGCCCCAGGGCCGATTCTACGAGTGAGCAGTTCTTC
TRBJ2-7	.	few	TRBV7-9	CASSLAQGNEQYF	TGTGCCAGCAGCTTAGCTCAGGGGAACGAGCAGTACTTC
TRBJ2-7	.	few	TRBV9	CASSVGARGNYEQYF	TGTGCCAGCAGCGTAGGGGCCAGGGGAAACTACGAGCAGTACTTC
TRBJ2-7	.	few	TRBV15	CATSRDRPAGPTHEQYF	TGTGCCACCAGCAGAGATAGACCCGCGGGACCTACCCACGAGCAGTACTTC
TRBJ2-2	.	.	TRBV29-1	CSVLGTNTGELFF	TGCAGCGTCCTTGGTACGAACACCGGGGAGCTGTTTTTT
TRBJ2-2	.	.	TRBV2	CASSAGVPGGELFF	TGTGCCAGCAGTGCAGGGGTCCCGGGCGGGGAGCTGTTTTTT
TRBJ2-1	.	.	TRBV9	CASSVGGRDNEQFF	TGTGCCAGCAGCGTGGGTGGGAGAGACAATGAGCAGTTCTTC
TRBJ1-1	.	.	TRBV5-5	CASSLDRDTEAFF	TGTGCCAGCAGCTTGGACAGGGACACTGAAGCTTTCTTT
TRBJ2-7	.	.	TRBV6-1	CASTFTGTRYYEQYF	TGTGCCAGCACCTTCACCGGGACCAGGTACTACGAGCAGTACTTC
TRBJ1-6	.	.	TRBV6-1	CASSELSSSPLHF	TGTGCCAGCAGTGAACTTAGTTCTTCACCCCTCCACTTT